Listed below are T cell receptor beta chains from one sample, sequenced in a study of blood T cell repertoires in COVID-19. Using immunoSEQ multiplex PCR, the repertoire was profiled, and TCRdb retains in-frame clones only, with some absent. The sample carries 150,000 to 200,000 clones, roughly 80% recorded once. Sample: peripheral blood. These TCRs come from a woman in her forties with COVID-19, enrolled during active disease. Each CDR3 is given with its conserved first and last residue.

v_call,j_call,cdr3_aa
TRBV29-1,TRBJ2-1,CSVDSGGVYNEQFF
TRBV15,TRBJ2-1,CATSTDLSGTSGRGHEQFF
TRBV11-2,TRBJ2-3,CASSLSGQTDTQYF
TRBV5-8,TRBJ2-5,CASSFGLAGKQETQYF
TRBV18,TRBJ2-2,CASSPLGAQTGELFF
TRBV5-4,TRBJ1-1,CASSSNMNTEAFF
TRBV5-8,TRBJ1-1,CASSSGTGVITEAFF
TRBV4-2,TRBJ2-5,CASSLRDSDSTQYF
TRBV28,TRBJ2-7,CASSLGGTGGYEQYF
TRBV6-5,TRBJ1-5,CASSTGGFNQPQHF
TRBV28,TRBJ1-1,CASSSPRRTGPNTEAFF
TRBV29-1,TRBJ1-1,CSVEGTGHGRSTEAFF
TRBV3-1/TRBV3-2,TRBJ2-1,CASSPEGLAGKQFF
TRBV10-2,TRBJ2-1,CASTDSLSSYNEQFF
TRBV28,TRBJ2-1,CASSPPYNEQFF
TRBV3-1/TRBV3-2,TRBJ1-6,CASKAGVFSPLHF
TRBV7-8,TRBJ2-1,CASSSTGYAYNEQFF
TRBV3-1/TRBV3-2,TRBJ2-5,CASSQNSEYFAGTGGSETQYF
TRBV7-2,TRBJ1-6,CASSLGVGLSSPLHF
TRBV5-8,TRBJ1-2,CASSLQVYYGYTF
TRBV30,TRBJ2-2,CAWSVQNTGELFF
TRBV11-1,TRBJ2-4,CASSRGRAVDIQYF
TRBV10-3,TRBJ1-1,CAISEGQGKAEAFF
TRBV6-5,TRBJ2-7,CASSYMPQWGTYEQYF
TRBV24-1,TRBJ1-1,CATSDGDRGVRAFF
TRBV19,TRBJ2-1,CASSIGSGTYNEQFF
TRBV7-9,TRBJ2-1,CASSPLQGPVAYNVEQFF
TRBV27,TRBJ2-3,CASSWSGGPGATDTQYF
TRBV10-3,TRBJ2-7,CAISEAVIYEQYF
TRBV19,TRBJ2-3,CASSIDQSGEYGDTQYF
TRBV9,TRBJ1-2,CASSVSDRPYGYTF
TRBV6-6,TRBJ2-1,CASSYPPIRFPKGERSYNEQFF
TRBV18,TRBJ2-3,CASSPPSGGSADTQYF
TRBV7-9,TRBJ2-7,CASSFPGTSGPYF
TRBV27,TRBJ2-2,CASSIAGNTGELFF
TRBV18,TRBJ2-1,CASSPAGGSYNEQFF
TRBV21-1,TRBJ1-3,CASSPRWQGIENTIYF
TRBV29-1,TRBJ2-1,CSVEVSAGYEQFF
TRBV3-1/TRBV3-2,TRBJ2-1,CASRKGQGRGNEQFF
TRBV28,TRBJ2-1,CASLERGNEQFF
TRBV10-3,TRBJ2-1,CAISDSQGSGQGEQFF
TRBV9,TRBJ2-1,CASSVGGGRVDEQFF
TRBV11-3,TRBJ2-1,CASSLVRASREQFF
TRBV28,TRBJ2-7,CASSRRGEQYF
TRBV18,TRBJ1-3,CASSPARLHTIYF
TRBV29-1,TRBJ1-1,CSGQGARAEAFF
TRBV5-1,TRBJ1-2,CASSLDSSASYGYTF
TRBV12-3/TRBV12-4,TRBJ1-5,CASSFHEPQPQHF
TRBV7-9,TRBJ1-5,CASSSQGAGQPQHF
TRBV15,TRBJ2-3,CATRRDSTDTQYF